This section outlines one TCR beta chain sequence together with its context. The data belong to a study of CD8 T cells in Susac syndrome. Reverse transcription of about 0.45 to 1 ug RNA was performed with random hexamers. TCRdb analysed the immunoSEQ multiplex PCR reads with MiXCR anew, one entry per CDR3 protein. The table includes 200,000 or so distinct CDR3 sequences, approximately 94% detected once. This receptor was obtained from a human donor with multiple sclerosis. The sequencing input was CD4+ T cells from PBMCs.

CDR3 nucleotides: TGTGCCAGCAGTCCAACAGGGGAAAATCAGCCCCAGCATTTT. The encoded protein is CASSPTGENQPQHF. The chain employs TRBV2 and TRBJ1-5, with 7 bases that match TRBD1. Losses at the gene ends were 5 bases for V and 4 bases for J; bases not matched to a gene: 5. The CDR3 contains 14 residues. Germline CDR1 reads SNHLY; CDR2 reads FYNNEI.